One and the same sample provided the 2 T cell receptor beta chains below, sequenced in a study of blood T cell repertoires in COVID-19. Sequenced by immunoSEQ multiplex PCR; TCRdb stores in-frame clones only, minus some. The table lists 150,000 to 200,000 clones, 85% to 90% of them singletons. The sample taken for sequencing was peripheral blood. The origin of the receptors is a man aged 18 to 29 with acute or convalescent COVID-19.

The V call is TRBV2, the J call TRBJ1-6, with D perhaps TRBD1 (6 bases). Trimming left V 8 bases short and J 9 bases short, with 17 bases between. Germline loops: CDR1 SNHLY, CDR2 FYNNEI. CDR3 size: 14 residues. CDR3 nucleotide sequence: TGTGCCAGCCAGACCCAGGGGTTAGGTTCACCCCTCCACTTT. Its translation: CASQTQGLGSPLHF.

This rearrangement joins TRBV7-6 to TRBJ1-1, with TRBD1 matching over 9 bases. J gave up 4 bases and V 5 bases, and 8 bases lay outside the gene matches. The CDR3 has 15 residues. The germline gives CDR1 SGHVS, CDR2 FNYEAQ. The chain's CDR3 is CASSPRDRGFTEAFF. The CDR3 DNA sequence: TGTGCCAGCAGCCCCCGTGACAGGGGGTTCACTGAAGCTTTCTTT.